The entry below gives a single T cell receptor beta chain sequence along with its context. Its cognate antigen is unknown. This sample is part of a study of a mutant IDH1 vaccine in newly diagnosed glioma. Study-wide background: Previous care, which was radiotherapy, temozolomide, or both, most often involved both.

The V gene's germline CDR1 is SNHLY and CDR2 FYNNEI. The length of the CDR3 is 15 residues. With 3 bases removed from V and 6 bases from J, the gap between germline ends came to 14 bases. Sequenced by immunoSEQ multiplex PCR; TCRdb stores in-frame clones only, minus some. The sample lists tens of thousands of clones; approximately 82% were seen once. The time point: week 47, end of study. Topical imiquimod accompanied each vaccine dose, which consisted of 300 ug of mutant IDH1 20-mer peptide. Donors had new IDH1-mutant astrocytomas of WHO grade 3 or 4 (ATRX-lost). The sequence derives from a man in his late teens or twenties with glioma. Some clones in this sample may be carry-over from other donors' samples. Sample: PBMCs, taken from a glioma patient whose treatment included an IDH1 peptide vaccine. The chain carries TRBV2 and TRBJ2-2; tentatively, D is TRBD1 (6 bases). CDR3 sequence reads: CASSDFGRGAGELFF. Written as DNA, the CDR3 is TGTGCCAGCAGTGATTTTGGCAGGGGAGCCGGGGAGCTGTTTTTT.